These 26 T cell receptor beta chains share one sample of origin, sequenced in a study of blood T cell repertoires in COVID-19. Sequenced by immunoSEQ multiplex PCR; TCRdb stores in-frame clones only, minus some. Here the sample spans 80,000 to 100,000 clones, approximately 86% being singletons. The specimen sequenced was peripheral blood. The receptors derive from a woman older than 75 with acute or convalescent COVID-19.

The V and J genes are TRBV5-8 and TRBJ1-6; a possible D gene is TRBD1 (5 bases). This CDR3 contains 13 residues. In germline, CDR1 is SGHTS, CDR2 YDEGEE. Trimming cost V 9 bases and J 10 bases, with 17 bases left between them. CDR3 region: CATQGRGVSPLHF. DNA of the CDR3: TGTGCCACCCAAGGGAGGGGCGTGTCACCCCTCCACTTT.

The J gene is TRBJ2-3, the V gene TRBV21-1; the D call TRBD1 from the table was never checked on the DNA. TRBV21-1 is an annotated pseudogene. The CDR3 contains 17 residues. CDR3 sequence: CASSKGRRGQSTDTQYF. As DNA, the CDR3 is TGTGCCAGCAGCAAAGGTAGAAGGGGGCAGAGCACAGATACGCAGTATTTT.

This chain uses TRBV2 with TRBJ1-3, with D uncertain. Germline values: CDR1 SNHLY, CDR2 FYNNEI. V dropped 4 bases and J dropped 5 bases, with 3 bases sitting between them. This CDR3 has 11 residues. The CDR3 sequence is CASSVRNTIYF. CDR3 nucleotides: TGTGCCAGCAGTGTTAGAAACACCATATATTTT. The variable domain in full, with the rest retrieved from reference TRBV2 and TRBJ1-3, is EPEVTQTPSHQVTQMGQEVILRCVPISNHLYFYWYRQILGQKVEFLVSFYNNEISEKSEIFDDQFSVERPDGSNFTLKIRSTKLEDSAMYFCASSVRNTIYFGEGSWLTVV.

The chain uses TRBV4-1 and TRBJ1-4; 7 positions agree with TRBD1. The CDR3 length is 16 residues. V was pared by 1 base and J by 6 bases, with 8 bases of the junction left unmatched. CDR1 is MGHRA and CDR2 is YSYEKL in the germline V gene. This CDR3 is CASSQGRARGDEKLFF. DNA for the CDR3: TGCGCCAGCAGCCAAGGGCGGGCCAGGGGGGATGAAAAACTGTTTTTT.

This chain joins TRBV4-1 and TRBJ1-2; D may be TRBD1 (6 bases). Germline V gives CDR1 MGHRA, CDR2 YSYEKL. Trimming cost V 2 bases and J 1 base, with 8 bases left between them. This CDR3 region has 14 residues. DNA of the CDR3: TGCGCCAGCAGCCAAATAGGGGGTAACTATGGCTACACCTTC. Its protein product is CASSQIGGNYGYTF.

The J gene is TRBJ1-1, the V gene TRBV6-5, with 7 bases fitting TRBD1. CDR1 is MNHEY, CDR2 SVGAGI, per germline. This CDR3 region has 14 residues. V dropped 8 bases and J dropped 1; count of bases not matched to a gene: 7. The DNA for the CDR3 is TGTGCCAGCCGGGACAGACCAAAGAACACTGAAGCTTTCTTT. This sequence encodes CASRDRPKNTEAFF.

The rearrangement uses TRBV5-5 and TRBJ2-1, with TRBD1 as a possible D gene (6 bases). Trimming left V 2 bases short and J 2 bases short, with 11 bases between. Germline assignment: CDR1 SGHKS and CDR2 YYEKEE (reference sequence). The CDR3 runs 15 residues. The CDR3 coding sequence is TGTGCCAGCAGCTTTGGCAGGGGTCCCTACAATGAGCAGTTCTTC. It encodes CASSFGRGPYNEQFF.

The chain employs TRBV10-3 and TRBJ1-2; tentatively, D is TRBD1 (6 bases). This CDR3 is 17 amino acids long. Trimming cost V 0 bases and J 6 bases, with 20 bases left between them. Germline CDR1 ENHRY, CDR2 SYGVKD. The CDR3 DNA is TGTGCCATCAGTGAGTCCTATATGAGACAGGACGCCAATGGCTACACCTTC. It yields the protein CAISESYMRQDANGYTF.

The V call is TRBV10-3, the J call TRBJ1-1, with D possibly TRBD1 on 5 matching bases. CDR1 ENHRY and CDR2 SYGVKD come from the germline V gene. Trimming removed 0 bases at V and 4 bases at J, with 15 bases between. CDR3 length: 16 residues. The CDR3 sequence: CAISESRDGGGTEAFF. CDR3 nucleotides: TGTGCCATCAGTGAGTCCCGGGACGGCGGGGGCACTGAAGCTTTCTTT.

A single count supports this clone. The chain links TRBV5-1 to TRBJ2-2, with D tentatively TRBD2 (6 bases). The CDR3 has 15 residues. V lost 1 base and J lost 1, with 8 bases in between. Germline V gene lookup returns CDR1 SGHRS and CDR2 YFSETQ. The CDR3 region has the DNA TGCGCCAGCAGCTTGATCGGGGGGAACACCGGGGAGCTGTTTTTT. Translation: CASSLIGGNTGELFF.

This clone was counted between two and nine times. The V gene is TRBV6-1, the J gene TRBJ1-4, with 7 bases fitting TRBD1. CDR1 is MNHNS, CDR2 SASEGT, per germline. The CDR3 length is 16 residues. Trimming removed 4 bases from V and 6 bases from J; junction bases left unmatched: 11. The CDR3 sequence: CASSGRSGQLYEKLFF. The CDR3 DNA reads TGTGCCAGCAGTGGGAGATCGGGACAGCTTTATGAAAAACTGTTTTTT.

J is TRBJ1-3 and V is TRBV3-1 (or the pseudogene TRBV3-2), with unresolved D. Trimming pared 4 bases from V and 0 bases from J, leaving 13 bases between. This CDR3 is built from 16 residues. Germline CDR1 reads LGHDT; CDR2 reads YNNKEL (reference sequence). In DNA, the CDR3 is TGTGCCAGCAGCCGCCGCGACGGGAGCTCTGGAAACACCATATATTTT. It yields the protein CASSRRDGSSGNTIYF.

The chain recombines TRBV25-1 with TRBJ2-7; TRBD1 matches 8 bases. CDR1 MGHDK and CDR2 SYGVNS come from the germline V gene. V shed 4 bases and J 3 bases; nucleotides not matched to a gene: 8. The CDR3 runs to 15 residues. The CDR3, as DNA: TGTGCCAGCAGTGCGGTGAACAGGGGGGACTACGAGCAGTACTTC. This gives the protein CASSAVNRGDYEQYF.

The CDR3 DNA sequence: TGTGCCAGCAGGGAACGGGGAGACTATGGCTACACCTTC. The encoded protein is CASRERGDYGYTF. V and J are TRBV2 and TRBJ1-2; D gene unclear. Germline lookup yields CDR1 SNHLY and CDR2 FYNNEI. CDR3 length: 13 residues. V was clipped by 6 bases and J by 3 bases, with 11 bases between them. The full variable domain, with the rest looked up from reference TRBV2 and TRBJ1-2, is EPEVTQTPSHQVTQMGQEVILRCVPISNHLYFYWYRQILGQKVEFLVSFYNNEISEKSEIFDDQFSVERPDGSNFTLKIRSTKLEDSAMYFCASRERGDYGYTFGSGTRLTVV.

V is TRBV27 and J is TRBJ2-3, with TRBD2 identical over 7 bases. The V segment lost 0 bases and the J segment 4 bases; nucleotides outside the gene matches: 1. The length of the CDR3 is 14 residues. Germline CDR1 is MNHEY and CDR2 is SMNVEV (reference sequence). The CDR3 reads CASSLSGGSDTQYF. The CDR3 DNA is TGTGCCAGCAGTTTATCGGGAGGGTCAGATACGCAGTATTTT.

This sequence joins TRBV11-1 and TRBJ2-2; TRBD1 agrees at 9 bases. Germline V lookup: CDR1 SGHAT, CDR2 FQDESV (reference sequence). V dropped 5 bases and J dropped 7; count of bases not matched to a gene: 5. The CDR3 is 14 amino acids. The CDR3 region has the DNA TGTGCCAGCAGCCGGGACAGGGTGGACGGGGAGCTGTTTTTT. This gives the protein CASSRDRVDGELFF.

DNA for the CDR3: TGTGCCAGCTCAGGACTCATAAACACCGGGGAGCTGTTTTTT. Translated, it gives CASSGLINTGELFF. This sequence joins TRBV18 and TRBJ2-2; tentative D call: TRBD2 (5 bases). CDR3 length: 14 residues. The V gene lost 5 bases and the J gene lost 2 bases, with 9 bases spanning the gap. Germline V lookup: CDR1 KGHSH, CDR2 LQKENI.

V gene TRBV10-2 combines with J gene TRBJ1-1; D perhaps matches TRBD1 (5 bases). The germline V gene has CDR1 WSHSY and CDR2 SAAADI. The CDR3 has 12 residues. Deletions cut 2 bases from V and 7 bases from J, with 8 bases between. The chain's CDR3 is CASSEPTVEAFF. The CDR3 DNA sequence: TGCGCCAGCAGTGAGCCGACAGTTGAAGCTTTCTTT.

This sequence joins TRBV3-1 (or the pseudogene TRBV3-2) and TRBJ2-6; maybe TRBD1 (8 bases). Germline lookup yields CDR1 LGHDT and CDR2 YNNKEL (reference sequence). Deletions cut 4 bases from V and 3 bases from J, with 19 bases between. This CDR3 is built from 18 residues. CDR3 coding DNA: TGTGCCAGCAGCCGATTCGGACAGGGAGGGTTTGGGGCCAACGTCCTGACTTTC. Its translation: CASSRFGQGGFGANVLTF.

DNA for the CDR3: TGTGCCACCAGGGAGGGACAGCCCCAGCATTTT. Residues: CATREGQPQHF. V and J are TRBV7-9 and TRBJ1-5, with a possible D match to TRBD1 (5 bases). V lost 10 bases and J lost 7, with 11 bases in between. The CDR3 is made up of 11 amino acids. Germline V gene sequence: CDR1 SEHNR, CDR2 FQNEAQ (reference sequence).

The V gene is TRBV6-5, the J gene TRBJ1-2; 7 bases map to TRBD1. After removal of 6 bases from V and 4 bases from J, the junction contained 8 bases not matched to a gene. Germline lookup yields CDR1 MNHEY and CDR2 SVGAGI. The CDR3 loop spans 14 amino acids. CDR3 nucleotide sequence: TGTGCCAGCAGGATGACGGGACAGACCTATGGCTACACCTTC. Translating gives CASRMTGQTYGYTF.

V usage is TRBV27 and J usage is TRBJ2-2; 7 positions agree with TRBD1. The CDR3 totals 14 residues. From germline, CDR1 is MNHEY and CDR2 SMNVEV (reference sequence). J lost 4 bases, V lost 5 bases, and 4 bases had no gene match. Written as DNA, the CDR3 is TGTGCCAGCAGTCGACAGGGTGGCACCGGGGAGCTGTTTTTT. Amino acid sequence: CASSRQGGTGELFF.

The chain carries TRBV5-1 and TRBJ1-1; 7 nucleotides match TRBD1. Germline V CDR1 and CDR2: SGHRS, YFSETQ. This CDR3 is built from 14 residues. V lost 4 bases, J lost 7 bases, and 10 bases stayed unmatched. The CDR3 nucleotides are TGCGCCAGCAGCCACACGACAGGGAGGAATGAAGCTTTCTTT. Translation gives CASSHTTGRNEAFF.

The chain is built from TRBV6-5 and TRBJ2-7; 8 nucleotides align to TRBD1. The V gene's germline CDR1 is MNHEY and CDR2 SVGAGI. The CDR3 is made up of 14 amino acids. Trimming removed 5 bases from V and 0 bases from J; junction bases left unmatched: 3. CDR3 residues: CASSRQGSSYEQYF. The CDR3 nucleotides are TGTGCCAGCAGTCGACAGGGGAGCTCCTACGAGCAGTACTTC.

The rearrangement links TRBV6-1 to TRBJ2-7, with TRBD2 identical over 12 bases. In germline, CDR1 is MNHNS, CDR2 SASEGT. V dropped 2 bases and J dropped 1; count of bases not matched to a gene: 6. CDR3 length: 17 residues. In DNA, the CDR3 is TGTGCCAGCAGTGAACTAGCGGGGGGGCCTGGGTCCTACGAGCAGTACTTC. As protein: CASSELAGGPGSYEQYF.

This chain joins TRBV19 and TRBJ2-4; perhaps TRBD1 as D (6 bases). Germline V lookup: CDR1 LNHDA, CDR2 SQIVND (reference sequence). This CDR3 has 14 amino acids. Trimming stripped 5 bases from V and 0 bases from J, with 8 bases between. The CDR3 is CASSHRVAKNIQYF. CDR3 nucleotide sequence: TGTGCCAGTAGTCACAGGGTAGCCAAAAACATTCAGTACTTC.